The entry below gives a single T cell receptor (beta chain) sequence along with its context. The germline V gene has CDR1 SNHLY and CDR2 FYNNEI. Unmatched junction bases numbered 13, after V lost 1 base and J lost 2 bases. The CDR3 totals 19 residues. This sample stems from a study of technical replicates of blood from several donors. Sequenced by immunoSEQ multiplex PCR; TCRdb stores in-frame clones only, minus some. Found here are about 16,000 clones, more than 75% of them singletons; the top ten hold about 10%. The receptor's source is a human donor in good health. The sample taken for sequencing was PBMCs. V usage is TRBV2 and J usage is TRBJ2-3, with 9 bases fitting TRBD1. The CDR3 coding sequence is TGTGCCAGCAGTGAAGAAGGAAGGACAGGGGATTCCGCCACAGATACGCAGTATTTT. Its protein is CASSEEGRTGDSATDTQYF.